The 9 T cell receptor beta chains below were found in one sample sequenced in a study of regulatory T cells in long-lasting Graves disease. As for time point: persistent/refractory GD, antithyroid drugs over 5 years with positive TRAb. RNA from PBMCs was the source of the TCR library. Assembly of TCR beta libraries relied on iRepertoire HTBI primers together with Arm-PCR of CDR3 regions. TCRdb itself ran the multiplex PCR reads through MiXCR, one entry per CDR3 protein. This sample has hundreds of thousands of distinct CDR3 sequences; less than 20% occur once, and the top ten carry less than 35%. The sample was peripheral blood mononuclear cells (PBMCs), taken when the disease was refractory, from a patient treated with antithyroid drugs. Receptors originate from a female donor with Graves disease.

This clonotype was observed many times. This chain links TRBV18 with TRBJ2-7; D might be TRBD2 (6 bases). The CDR3 covers 14 residues. Germline lookup yields CDR1 KGHSH and CDR2 LQKENI. V shed 1 base and J shed 2 bases, with 9 bases lying between them. CDR3 in amino acids: CASSPQEGPYEQYF. The CDR3 coding sequence is TGTGCCAGCTCACCACAGGAGGGCCCCTACGAGCAGTACTTC.

The chain couples TRBV29-1 to TRBJ1-4, with D possibly TRBD1 on 6 matching bases. This CDR3 contains 14 residues. CDR1 is SQVTM and CDR2 is ANQGSEA in the germline V gene. With 7 bases removed from V and 7 bases from J, the gap between germline ends came to 19 bases. The CDR3 DNA reads as TGCAGCGCAGGCTCAGGGGATTCTAGTGAAAAACTGTTTTTT. Translated, it gives CSAGSGDSSEKLFF.

The chain couples TRBV4-1 to TRBJ2-3, with 8 nucleotides matching TRBD2. The CDR3 covers 15 residues. Germline assignment: CDR1 MGHRA and CDR2 YSYEKL. The junction had 5 bases not matched to a gene; V was cut back by 4 bases and J by 2 bases. For the CDR3, the DNA is TGCGCCAGCAGCCGTATAGCGGGGATCACAGATACGCAGTATTTT. Residues: CASSRIAGITDTQYF.

This clonotype was counted at least ten times. The chain carries TRBV3-1 and TRBJ1-1; TRBD1 is a possible D gene (6 bases). The ends were cut back, 4 bases at V and 6 bases at J, with 15 bases in the middle. CDR1 and CDR2 (germline): LGHDT, YNNKEL (reference sequence). The CDR3 runs to 14 residues. This CDR3 is CASSLLAGDSEAFF. The DNA for the CDR3 is TGTGCCAGCAGCCTTTTGGCAGGGGACTCTGAAGCTTTCTTT.

The chain employs TRBV12-3 or TRBV12-4 and TRBJ2-7; D is perhaps TRBD1 or TRBD2 (5 bases each). V was trimmed by 6 bases and J by 3 bases, leaving 15 bases between them. The CDR3 runs 14 residues. This CDR3 reads CASSHGTEHYEQYF. CDR3 in DNA: TGTGCCAGCAGCCACGGGACGGAACACTACGAGCAGTACTTC.

This clonotype has ten or more counts. The chain carries TRBV12-3 or TRBV12-4 and TRBJ1-1; the match to TRBD1 covers 7 bases. The CDR3 is 16 amino acids. Losses at the gene ends were 5 bases for V and 5 bases for J; bases not matched to a gene: 14. CDR3 DNA sequence: TGTGCCAGCAGTACCCGACAGGGAGGCCTTCTAACTGAAGCTTTCTTT. Protein: CASSTRQGGLLTEAFF.

This clonotype has a count of ten or more. V gene TRBV7-2 combines with J gene TRBJ1-5; D might be TRBD1 (5 bases). Trimming took 1 base from V and 6 from J, leaving 10 bases between them. The CDR3 has 14 residues. Germline V CDR1 and CDR2: SGHTA, FQGNSA. Here the CDR3 DNA reads TGTGCCAGCAGCTTAGATTGGGGGGTTCAGCCCCAGCATTTT. It encodes CASSLDWGVQPQHF.

This clonotype occurred many times. This chain uses TRBV6-9 with TRBJ1-5; D is possibly TRBD1 (5 bases). V was clipped by 3 bases and J by 0 bases, with 15 bases between them. This CDR3 region has 17 residues. CDR1 is MNHGY and CDR2 is SVAAGI in the germline V gene. The CDR3 DNA follows: TGTGCCAGCAGTTACACCACCCCGACAGTTAGCAATCAGCCCCAGCATTTT. The encoded protein is CASSYTTPTVSNQPQHF.

The V call is TRBV7-9, the J call TRBJ2-7; D remains ambiguous. CDR1 and CDR2 (germline): SEHNR, FQNEAQ (reference sequence). Trimming took 2 bases from V and 5 from J, leaving 10 bases between them. This CDR3 region has 13 residues. The CDR3 region is CASSLNIMDEQYF. The DNA of the CDR3 is TGTGCCAGCAGCTTAAACATAATGGACGAGCAGTACTTC.